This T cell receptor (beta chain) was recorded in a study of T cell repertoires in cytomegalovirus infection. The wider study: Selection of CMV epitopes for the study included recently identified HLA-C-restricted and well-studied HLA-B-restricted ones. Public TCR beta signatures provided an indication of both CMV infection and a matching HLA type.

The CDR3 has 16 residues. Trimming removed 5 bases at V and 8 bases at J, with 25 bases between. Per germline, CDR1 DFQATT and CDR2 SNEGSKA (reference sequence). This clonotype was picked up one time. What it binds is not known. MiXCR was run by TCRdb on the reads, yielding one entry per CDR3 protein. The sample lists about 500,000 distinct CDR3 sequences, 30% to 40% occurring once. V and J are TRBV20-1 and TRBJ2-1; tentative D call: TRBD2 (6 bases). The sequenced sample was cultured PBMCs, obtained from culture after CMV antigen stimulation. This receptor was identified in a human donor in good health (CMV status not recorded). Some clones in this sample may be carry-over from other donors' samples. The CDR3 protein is CSALDLSRLVGDEQFF. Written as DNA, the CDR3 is TGCAGTGCTCTCGACTTATCCCGACTAGTAGGAGATGAGCAGTTCTTC.